This is a list of T cell receptor beta chains from one sample in a study of shared clonotypes between healthy human individuals. TCRdb's copy holds only in-frame clones and misses some; the assay was immunoSEQ multiplex PCR. The sample yields about 650,000 clones, roughly 95% seen once. The sequencing sample was made of naive CD8+ T cells sorted from blood. These receptor sequences come from a woman aged 25 to 39 in good health. The CDR3 runs from the conserved cysteine through the conserved F or W. Fields, in order: J gene, V gene, clone size, CDR3 protein. Only some rows state a clone size, as once, few, many or a class for expanded clones.

TRBJ2-5 | TRBV14 | . | CASSQDGLLRETQYF
TRBJ1-1 | TRBV14 | . | CASSLGRWTEAFF
TRBJ2-5 | TRBV27 | . | CASSSLRGQWLQETQYF
TRBJ1-2 | TRBV6-5 | . | CASSYLGQGYGYTF
TRBJ2-2 | TRBV6-6 | . | CASSSKTSTGELFF
TRBJ1-5 | TRBV5-6 | . | CASSLGGTHPQHF
TRBJ2-3 | TRBV6-5 | . | CASSLPPREDTQYF
TRBJ2-1 | TRBV27 | . | CASSRQGFYNEQFF
TRBJ1-5 | TRBV28 | . | CASSLFGQGAHQPQHF
TRBJ1-1 | TRBV5-6 | once | CASSSRTGGETEAFF
TRBJ1-1 | TRBV7-9 | . | CASSRPDDTEAFF
TRBJ2-1 | TRBV29-1 | once | CSVEVGTAPYNEQFF
TRBJ1-3 | TRBV9 | . | CASSVSREVTGNTIYF
TRBJ2-7 | TRBV14 | . | CASSQGWDSSYGQYF
TRBJ1-2 | TRBV13 | . | CASSLGLVATGDGYTF
TRBJ2-7 | TRBV4-1 | . | CASSPALFYEQYF
TRBJ2-7 | TRBV7-9 | . | CASSRPGSSTYEQYF
TRBJ1-5 | TRBV7-8 | . | CASSPGPVYSNQPQHF
TRBJ2-2 | TRBV13 | . | CASSPRVNGELFF
TRBJ2-7 | TRBV5-1 | . | CASTLDRSSYEQYF
TRBJ1-2 | TRBV5-1 | . | CASSFRGNGYTF
TRBJ1-1 | TRBV7-9 | . | CASHMGTEAFF
TRBJ2-7 | TRBV11-2 | . | CASSSEIKSYEQYF
TRBJ2-4 | TRBV7-9 | . | CASSPEDLAKNIQYF
TRBJ2-1 | TRBV20-1 | . | CSARTVNEQFF
TRBJ2-2 | TRBV6-1 | . | CASSEVPGEGTGELFF
TRBJ1-5 | TRBV19 | . | CASMDLRGNQPQHF
TRBJ2-1 | TRBV7-2 | . | CASSPRLAGTDNEQFF
TRBJ1-1 | TRBV7-9 | . | CASSPDWTDPEAFF
TRBJ2-5 | TRBV5-4 | . | CASSSRAEPYQETQYF
TRBJ1-1 | TRBV5-6 | . | CASSLLTGTGSPWTEAFF
TRBJ2-3 | TRBV28 | . | CASSTLAGVSTQYF
TRBJ2-7 | TRBV13 | once | CASSLRTGISYEQYF
TRBJ2-1 | TRBV5-6 | . | CASSLWEFSFSEQFF
TRBJ2-5 | TRBV14 | . | CASSRGQREWVETQYF
TRBJ2-2 | TRBV4-2 | . | CASSPRAGGANTGELFF
TRBJ2-6 | TRBV9 | . | CASREQEHHSGANVLTF
TRBJ2-1 | TRBV7-9 | . | CASSSDTDNEQFF
TRBJ1-1 | TRBV6-5 | . | CASSPRTEMNTEAFF
TRBJ2-3 | TRBV5-4 | . | CASSLDGLPDTQYF
TRBJ1-1 | TRBV2 | few | CASVGQGVTEAFF
TRBJ2-1 | TRBV7-9 | . | CASSLVGRTYNEQFF